The clone carrying this T cell receptor (beta chain) was picked up a small number of times. Its antigen is unknown. Germline CDR1 is MNHEY and CDR2 is SVGEGT. V lost 7 bases and J lost 2, with 15 bases in between. This CDR3 comprises 15 residues. From the 5' RACE reads, TCRdb called clonotypes with MiXCR, one entry per CDR3 protein. This sample has under 200,000 distinct CDR3 sequences, with under 14% found just once. This specimen comes from a study of CD8 T cells in ankylosing spondylitis. Study-wide results and caveats: Reactive arthritis synovial fluid and blood previously showed some of these motif variants. Significantly higher representation of disease-linked clones was reported for matched ankylosing spondylitis synovial fluid.

Material: blood, either unsorted or a sorted T cell fraction (not recorded which). The chain joins TRBV6-2 or TRBV6-3 to TRBJ2-1; maybe TRBD2 (7 bases). The TCR sequence derives from a male donor with ankylosing spondylitis or in good health (not recorded which). DNA of the CDR3: TGTGCCAGCATAAGGGGAGGGGGGGCCTACAATGAGCAGTTCTTC. It specifies CASIRGGGAYNEQFF.